This TCR beta chain comes out of a study of T cells in Graves' hyperthyroidism and ophthalmopathy. Study-level findings and limits: Also found in blood were most expanded thyroid clonotypes above 0.001. In validation, the model predicted ophthalmopathy. These predictions came a median around 5.9 months before onset.

Between the trimmed V and J ends, which lost 1 base and 3 bases, there was a span of 9 bases. The CDR3 runs to 14 residues. The germline V gene encodes CDR1 SEHNR and CDR2 FQNEAQ (reference sequence). The source material, RNA transcripts, was used to amplify TCR beta CDR3 regions. The primer set for the first-round RT-PCR of the TCR CDR3 was HTBI. A single record per CDR3 protein comes from TCRdb applying MiXCR to the multiplex PCR reads. The sample holds 650,000 to 800,000 distinct CDR3 sequences, just under 45% seen once. The study left out patients who had uncontrolled infection, other autoimmune disease, pregnancy or lactation. Diagnosing involved the use of clinical symptoms, serum thyroxine and TRAb, thyroid ultrasound and orbital computed tomography. This clonotype was detected ten times or more. No antigen is known for it.

Input material: peripheral blood or thyroid tissue (not recorded which). The genes are TRBV7-9 and TRBJ1-1; weak D call: TRBD1 (6 bases). The receptor comes from an adult man with Graves' disease, either hyperthyroidism or ophthalmopathy (not recorded which). The CDR3 sequence is CASSLGGAHTEAFF. DNA for the CDR3: TGTGCCAGCAGCTTAGGGGGGGCCCACACTGAAGCTTTCTTT.